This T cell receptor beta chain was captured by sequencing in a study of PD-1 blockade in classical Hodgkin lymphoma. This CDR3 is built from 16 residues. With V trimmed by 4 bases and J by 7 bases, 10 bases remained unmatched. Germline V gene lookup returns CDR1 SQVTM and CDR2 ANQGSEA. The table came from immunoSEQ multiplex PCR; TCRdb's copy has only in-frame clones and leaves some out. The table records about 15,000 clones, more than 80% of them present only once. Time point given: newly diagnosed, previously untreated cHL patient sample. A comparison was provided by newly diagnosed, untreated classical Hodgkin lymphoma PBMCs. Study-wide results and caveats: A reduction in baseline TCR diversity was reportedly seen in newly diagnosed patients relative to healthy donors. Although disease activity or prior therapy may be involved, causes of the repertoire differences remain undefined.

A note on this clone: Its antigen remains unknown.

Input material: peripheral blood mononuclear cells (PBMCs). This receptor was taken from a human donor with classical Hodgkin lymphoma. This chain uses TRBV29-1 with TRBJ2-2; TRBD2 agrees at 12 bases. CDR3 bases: TGCAGCGTTGGTGAAAGGGGGACTAGCGGGCTCGGGGAGCTGTTTTTT. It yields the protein CSVGERGTSGLGELFF.